Sequencing of this T cell receptor beta chain was carried out in a study of CD8 T cells in ankylosing spondylitis. From the 5' RACE reads, TCRdb called clonotypes with MiXCR, one entry per CDR3 protein. Altogether roughly 700,000 distinct CDR3 sequences are present, around a fifth being singletons, with the ten largest covering 19%. The CDR3 sequence is 13 residues long. Germline CDR1 and CDR2: LNHDA and SQIVND (reference sequence). Trimming left V 1 base short and J 5 bases short, with 8 bases between. General study results and limits: Eight highly homologous variants made up a TCR beta motif, and this motif appeared characteristic of ankylosing spondylitis blood.

Of note for this clonotype: Its antigen is as yet unknown.

The receptor's source is a male donor with ankylosing spondylitis. This chain links TRBV19 with TRBJ2-5; D gene uncertain. Material for sequencing was blood, either unsorted or a sorted T cell fraction (not recorded which). This CDR3 reads CASSIGTAETQYF. CDR3 nucleotides: TGTGCCAGTAGTATAGGCACCGCGGAGACCCAGTACTTC.